Listed here are 18 T cell receptor beta chains from one sample, sequenced in a study of cytomegalovirus exposure and HLA in healthy donors. With 60 Vbeta and 13 Jbeta primers, the PCR was carried out. Using immunoSEQ multiplex PCR, the repertoire was profiled, and TCRdb retains in-frame clones only, with some absent. The sample holds around 91,000 clones, around 64% seen once. The specimen sequenced was PBMCs. The receptors were sampled from a man aged 55 to 70 in good health and CMV-seronegative.

The chain carries TRBV10-3 and TRBJ1-1; D may be TRBD1 (6 bases). The V gene's germline CDR1 is ENHRY and CDR2 SYGVKD. This CDR3 is built from 15 residues. V lost 2 bases and J lost 1, with 11 bases in between. The CDR3 is CAISEPKTGNTEAFF. The CDR3 DNA reads TGTGCCATCAGTGAGCCCAAGACAGGGAACACTGAAGCTTTCTTT.

This rearrangement joins TRBV10-1 to TRBJ1-1, with 9 bases matching TRBD1. This CDR3 comprises 14 residues. J lost 5 bases, V lost 4 bases, and 5 bases had no gene match. CDR1 is WNHNN, CDR2 SYGVQD, per germline (reference sequence). The CDR3 region is CASSAGTGFTEAFF. CDR3 bases: TGCGCCAGCAGTGCCGGGACAGGGTTTACTGAAGCTTTCTTT.

The chain employs TRBV5-1 and TRBJ2-1; TRBD2 aligns across 14 bases. V shed 2 bases and J 6 bases; nucleotides not matched to a gene: 4. Per the germline V gene, CDR1 is SGHRS and CDR2 is YFSETQ. The CDR3 is 16 amino acids. Here the CDR3 reads CASSFYGTSGSNEQFF. The CDR3 coding sequence is TGCGCCAGCAGCTTTTACGGGACTAGCGGGAGCAATGAGCAGTTCTTC.

The chain is built from TRBV29-1 and TRBJ2-7; a possible D gene is TRBD2 (6 bases). This CDR3 contains 12 residues. The germline gives CDR1 SQVTM, CDR2 ANQGSEA. Deletions cut 7 bases from V and 4 bases from J, with 14 bases between. The CDR3 reads CSANTGVYEQYF. The CDR3 nucleotides are TGCAGCGCTAACACGGGGGTGTACGAGCAGTACTTC.

The chain uses TRBV10-3 and TRBJ2-3; unclear D gene. CDR3 length: 15 residues. Deletions cut 6 bases from V and 1 base from J, with 14 bases between. Germline loops: CDR1 ENHRY, CDR2 SYGVKD. In DNA form, the CDR3 reads TGTGCCATCAGCGCCGGTAGACGGGGCACAGATACGCAGTATTTT. Its protein product is CAISAGRRGTDTQYF.

The chain links TRBV7-9 to TRBJ1-1, with 7 bases lining up with TRBD1. V lost 2 bases, J lost 3 bases, and 0 bases stayed unmatched. The CDR3 is 13 amino acids. Germline lookup yields CDR1 SEHNR and CDR2 FQNEAQ (reference sequence). The DNA for the CDR3 is TGTGCCAGCAGCTTAACAGGGGACACTGAAGCTTTCTTT. Translation gives CASSLTGDTEAFF.

The chain is built from TRBV6-4 and TRBJ2-1; no reliable D call. The CDR3 is made up of 13 amino acids. The germline V gene has CDR1 MRHNA and CDR2 SNTAGT. The V and J ends lost 4 bases and 6 bases respectively, with 10 bases between them. The CDR3 protein is CASSADSGNEQFF. The CDR3 bases are TGTGCCAGCAGTGCCGATTCGGGCAATGAGCAGTTCTTC.

The chain recombines TRBV7-9 with TRBJ2-3; 10 bases match TRBD2. Germline loops: CDR1 SEHNR, CDR2 FQNEAQ (reference sequence). J gave up 6 bases and V 5 bases, and 8 bases lay outside the gene matches. CDR3 length: 15 residues. This chain's CDR3 is CASSPDSGRGDTQYF. In nucleotides, the CDR3 is TGTGCCAGCAGCCCGGACAGCGGGAGGGGGGATACGCAGTATTTT.

The chain is built from TRBV27 and TRBJ2-5; 11 nucleotides align to TRBD2. The CDR3 runs to 16 residues. Germline loops: CDR1 MNHEY, CDR2 SMNVEV (reference sequence). V shed 5 bases and J 5 bases; nucleotides not matched to a gene: 10. CDR3 sequence reads: CASSRSGLAGGETQYF. CDR3 nucleotide sequence: TGTGCCAGCAGTCGTTCTGGGCTAGCGGGGGGCGAGACCCAGTACTTC.

Details on this clone: At one end the junction does not follow the germline gene, possibly because of a read error. The V call is TRBV5-1, the J call TRBJ1-5; possible D gene TRBD1, 5 bases. Germline V gene sequence: CDR1 SGHRS, CDR2 YFSETQ. The CDR3 is 14 amino acids. The CDR3 reads CASSLEGLGQPQHF. The DNA of the CDR3 is TGTGCCAGCAGCTTGGAGGGGCTAGGTCAGCCCCAGCATTTT.

CDR3 coding DNA: TGCGCCAGCAGCCCAGCGGGACACCCAGGAAACTATGGCTACACCTTC. Amino acids: CASSPAGHPGNYGYTF. This chain joins TRBV5-1 and TRBJ1-2; the D gene is possibly TRBD1 (6 bases). CDR1 is SGHRS and CDR2 is YFSETQ in the germline V gene. There are 16 residues in the CDR3. Trimming took 4 bases from V and 2 from J, leaving 18 bases between them.

This chain links TRBV5-1 with TRBJ1-2; TRBD1 agrees at 7 bases. The CDR3 runs 14 residues. Germline assignment: CDR1 SGHRS and CDR2 YFSETQ. J gave up 2 bases and V 4 bases, and 5 bases lay outside the gene matches. In DNA, the CDR3 is TGCGCCAGCAGCCCGACAGGGCAAAACTATGGCTACACCTTC. Translating it yields CASSPTGQNYGYTF.

This clone appeared a few times. The gene calls are TRBV5-1 and TRBJ1-5; D may be TRBD1 (6 bases). The CDR3 covers 14 residues. The V gene lost 4 bases and the J gene lost 3 bases, with 11 bases spanning the gap. Per the germline V gene, CDR1 is SGHRS and CDR2 is YFSETQ. The chain's CDR3 is CASSPTGTNQPQHF. CDR3 nucleotides: TGCGCCAGCAGCCCTACAGGGACCAATCAGCCCCAGCATTTT.

The chain has TRBV11-2 and TRBJ2-1; 7 nucleotides agree with TRBD2. The ends lost 1 base at V and 9 bases at J; junction bases unmatched: 6. Germline V gene sequence: CDR1 SGHAT, CDR2 FQNNGV. The CDR3 spans 14 residues. The CDR3 DNA follows: TGTGCCAGCAGCTTAGGGGGGGGAGAGAGTGAGCAGTTCTTC. As protein: CASSLGGGESEQFF.

The J gene is TRBJ2-7, the V gene TRBV4-1; D is uncertain. CDR1 is MGHRA and CDR2 is YSYEKL in the germline V gene. V was shortened by 0 bases and J by 1 base, with 10 bases between the two germline ends. The CDR3 has 15 residues. DNA of the CDR3: TGCGCCAGCAGCCAAGAAGTCCGCGGTTCCTACGAGCAGTACTTC. As protein: CASSQEVRGSYEQYF.

The CDR3 loop reads CASSLEIGGPSYNEQFF. The CDR3 region has the DNA TGCGCCAGCAGCTTGGAGATCGGGGGGCCCTCCTACAATGAGCAGTTCTTC. The V and J genes are TRBV5-1 and TRBJ2-1; D perhaps matches TRBD2 (7 bases). The CDR3 covers 17 residues. Germline V lookup: CDR1 SGHRS, CDR2 YFSETQ. V lost 0 bases and J lost 0, with 13 bases in between. Looking up the rest from reference TRBV5-1 and TRBJ2-1 gives the full variable domain: KAGVTQTPRYLIKTRGQQVTLSCSPISGHRSVSWYQQTPGQGLQFLFEYFSETQRNKGNFPGRFSGRQFSNSRSEMNVSTLELGDSALYLCASSLEIGGPSYNEQFFGPGTRLTVL.

This clone occurred many times. The chain carries TRBV5-4 and TRBJ1-2, with D uncertain. Trimming took 2 bases from V and 4 from J, leaving 9 bases between them. CDR1 is SGHNT, CDR2 YYREEE, per germline (reference sequence). This CDR3 region has 13 residues. The CDR3 spells CASSFGEVYGYTF. Here the CDR3 DNA reads TGTGCCAGCAGCTTCGGGGAAGTCTATGGCTACACCTTC.

The table lists this clone with a count of one. The rearrangement links TRBV19 to TRBJ1-4; perhaps TRBD1 as D (6 bases). Germline V CDR1 and CDR2: LNHDA, SQIVND (reference sequence). This CDR3 is 15 amino acids long. V was cut by 5 bases and J by 10 bases, with 20 bases left in between. In nucleotides, the CDR3 is TGTGCCAGTAGTCCCCGGACAGCGAAAGGAGGAAAACTGTTTTTT. The encoded protein is CASSPRTAKGGKLFF.